Sequencing of this T cell receptor (beta chain) was carried out in a study of blood T cell repertoires in COVID-19. Study-level information: COVID-19 samples, acute and convalescent, were from the United States, Italy and Spain. From T cells, B-cell-depleted T cells, or PBMCs came the material, which was cDNA or gDNA.

How the authors handled the data: Estimated nucleated cell counts came from reference gene primer amplification. Clones were read by immunoSEQ multiplex PCR, and TCRdb kept only the in-frame ones, dropping some. V, J and clone size were drawn from that table, and D and trimming were deduced from the DNA. The sample yields 15,000 to 20,000 clones, 85% to 95% seen once. From germline, CDR1 is SGHTA and CDR2 FQGTGA. The germline V and J ends were trimmed by 8 bases and 5 bases, with 13 bases remaining between them. The CDR3 consists of 13 residues. The chain uses TRBV7-3 and TRBJ2-1; possible D gene TRBD2, 5 bases. This receptor was taken from a human donor in a cohort sampled during active COVID-19. Sequencing was done on a sample of peripheral blood. The CDR3 spells CASRGLDHNEQFF. The CDR3 DNA sequence: TGTGCCAGCCGGGGATTAGACCACAATGAGCAGTTCTTC.